The present T cell receptor (beta chain) was sequenced within a study of T cell responses to AZD1222 COVID-19 vaccine. Study-level results: Mapped onto spike, vaccine-associated CD4 TCRs spanned it and were dominant at 160-218 and 743-854. Only a handful of AZD1222 recipients, six or seven in all, had baseline seropositivity. Following two doses of AZD1222, Spike-specific TCR breadth and depth rose.

V gave up 0 bases and J gave up 4 bases; unmatched junction bases: 14. The CDR3 sequence is 18 residues long. Germline loops: CDR1 SGDLS, CDR2 YYNGEE. On this clone: No antigen is known for it.

TCRdb's copy holds only in-frame clones and misses some; the assay was immunoSEQ multiplex PCR. The sample shows around 150,000 clones, 80% to 95% of them seen only once. Pooled together were second doses at about 4 or about 12 weeks. This TCR was sampled from an adult who received the AZD1222 COVID-19 vaccine. J is TRBJ2-7 and V is TRBV9; 9 bases line up with TRBD2. Material: peripheral blood, obtained 28 days after the second AZD1222 dose. Here the CDR3 DNA reads TGTGCCAGCAGCGTAGGGGAACTAGCGGGCCGGCCAACTTACGAGCAGTACTTC. Its protein is CASSVGELAGRPTYEQYF.